This T cell receptor beta chain was sequenced during a study of blood T cell repertoires in COVID-19 (TCRdb year 2020). With respect to the entire study: The collaborator samples originated in the United States, Italy and Spain and spanned the acute and convalescent phases of COVID-19. The prospective study material was composed of cDNA or gDNA derived from T cells, B-cell-depleted T cells, or PBMCs. HLA class I and class II types, where available, came from metadata supplied by the sample provider rather than from assay-based typing. The repertoires were made available in a free public database intended to serve as a resource for research on the immune response to SARS-CoV-2. A de-identified subject ID, COVID-19 status, age in years and sex were almost always included in the sample metadata. Samples were obtained from the ongoing ImmuneRACE study (first 160 participants) and from over 1,000 subjects provided by 6 global collaborators. Subjects who had been exposed to COVID-19, were actively infected with it, or had recovered from it provided the deeply sampled blood TCRbeta repertoires that made up the dataset. The paper's findings and limits, for the study overall: How much clinical and demographic metadata was included differed by source and by participant, and the metadata was provided uncurated.

The immunoSEQ Assay, a bias-controlled multiplex PCR, was used to amplify TCRbeta CDR3 regions from genomic DNA. For the original study's pipeline: Within the assay, amplification of reference gene primers was used to estimate how many nucleated cells each sample contained. To quantify the absolute abundance of each unique TCRbeta CDR3 rearrangement, sequence reads were collapsed and filtered. For each sample, productive Simpson clonality was calculated as the square root of Simpson's diversity index over productive rearrangements. TCRdb retrieved this table from immuneACCESS and kept in-frame rearrangements only. Not all clones are present; in checked studies, unresolved V genes account for under half, and no reason is known for the remainder. V, J and clone size derive from that table, while D and trimming were established from the DNA sequence. Across this sample there are around 32,000 clones, with 80% to 90% seen only once. The ten largest clones add up to more than 5.5% of the sample.

The collaborating institutions used their own protocols to collect whole blood in K2EDTA tubes. For TCRbeta analysis, collaborators shipped samples in one of three forms: frozen whole blood, isolated PBMCs, or DNA extracted from either of those sample types. From cysteine to phenylalanine, the CDR3 is 14 amino acids long. The entry retains the CDR3 DNA only, 42 bases that are in frame from base 1. V is trimmed back by 4 bases and J by 6 bases, and the junction contains 7 bases that no gene match accounts for. Via the germline V gene, CDR1 is SNHLY and CDR2 FYNNEI. Comment on this clone: Its antigen is not yet known. No much larger clone exists at a distance of one base, and base qualities are not known.

The sequence derives from a woman aged 80 or over with active or convalescent COVID-19. Sequenced sample: peripheral blood. This chain is built from TRBV2 and TRBJ2-7; TRBD2 aligns with 9 central bases. The DNA reads TGTGCCAGCAGTGGCCTAGCGGGAAATCTCGAGCAGTACTTC. Translated, this gives CASSGLAGNLEQYF.